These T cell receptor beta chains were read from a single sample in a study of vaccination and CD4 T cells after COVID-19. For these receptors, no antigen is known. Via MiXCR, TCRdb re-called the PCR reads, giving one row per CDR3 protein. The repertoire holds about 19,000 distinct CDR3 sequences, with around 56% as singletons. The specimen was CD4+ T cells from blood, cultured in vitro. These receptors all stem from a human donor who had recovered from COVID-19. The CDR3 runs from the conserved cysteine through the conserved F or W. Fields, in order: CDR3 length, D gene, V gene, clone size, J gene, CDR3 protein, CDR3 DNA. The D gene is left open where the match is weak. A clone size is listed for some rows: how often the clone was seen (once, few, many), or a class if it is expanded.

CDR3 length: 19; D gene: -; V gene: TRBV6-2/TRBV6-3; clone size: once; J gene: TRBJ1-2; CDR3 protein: CASSSAAGRKFTTNYGYTF; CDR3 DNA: TGTGCCAGCAGTTCCGCCGCGGGCAGGAAGTTTACTACTAACTATGGCTACACCTTC
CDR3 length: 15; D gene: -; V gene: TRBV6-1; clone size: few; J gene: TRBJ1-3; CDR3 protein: CASRPSGAAGDTIYF; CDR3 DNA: TGTGCCAGCAGACCCTCGGGGGCCGCGGGTGACACCATATATTTT
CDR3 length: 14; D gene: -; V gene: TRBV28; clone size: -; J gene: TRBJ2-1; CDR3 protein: CASSPPTNHNEQFF; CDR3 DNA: TGTGCCAGCAGTCCTCCGACTAATCACAATGAGCAGTTCTTC
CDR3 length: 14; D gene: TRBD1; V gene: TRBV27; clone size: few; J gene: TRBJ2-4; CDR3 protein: CASRPTGVENIQYF; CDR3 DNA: TGTGCCAGCAGACCGACAGGGGTGGAAAACATTCAGTACTTC
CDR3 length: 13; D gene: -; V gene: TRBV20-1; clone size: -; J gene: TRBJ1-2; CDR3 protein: CSARDRYIYGYTF; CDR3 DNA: TGCAGTGCTAGAGACCGCTACATCTATGGCTACACCTTC
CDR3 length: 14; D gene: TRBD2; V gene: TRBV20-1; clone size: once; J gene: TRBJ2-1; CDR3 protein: CSARESGTTNLLFF; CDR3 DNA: TGCAGTGCTAGAGAGAGCGGGACTACGAATCTATTGTTCTTC
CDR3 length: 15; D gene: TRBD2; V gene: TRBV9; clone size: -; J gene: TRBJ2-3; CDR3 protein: CASTETSGLTDTQYF; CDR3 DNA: TGTGCCAGCACCGAGACTAGCGGACTCACAGATACGCAGTATTTT
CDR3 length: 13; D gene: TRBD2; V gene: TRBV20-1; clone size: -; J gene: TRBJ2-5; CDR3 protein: CSAILAGVETQYF; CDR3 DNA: TGCAGTGCTATCCTAGCGGGAGTGGAGACCCAGTACTTC
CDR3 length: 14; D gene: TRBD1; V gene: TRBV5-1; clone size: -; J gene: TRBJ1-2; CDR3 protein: CASSRDRSNYGYAF; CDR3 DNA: TGCGCCAGCAGCCGGGACAGAAGTAACTATGGCTACGCCTTC
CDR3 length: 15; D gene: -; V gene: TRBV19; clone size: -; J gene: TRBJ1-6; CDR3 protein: CASSRRESPNSPLHF; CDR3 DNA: TGTGCCAGTAGCCGGCGGGAAAGCCCTAATTCACCCCTCCACTTT